This is a list of T cell receptor beta chains from one sample in a study of blood T cells in healthy people across ages. Each CDR3 protein gets one entry after TCRdb re-called the 5' RACE reads with MiXCR. The sample lists roughly 680,000 distinct CDR3 sequences, approximately 50% occurring once. Source material: blood. The receptors were sampled from a woman aged 55-75 years in good health. The CDR3 runs from the conserved cysteine through the conserved F or W. The order of the fields is clone size, CDR3 length, J gene, V gene, D gene, CDR3 DNA, CDR3 protein. D genes are given only for firm matches. Where a row states a size, it is once, few, many or the class of an expanded clone; other rows omit it.

NA | 15 | TRBJ2-7 | TRBV27 | NA | TGTGCCAGCAGTCATAAAGACGGTAGTATCCTTGGTCGGTACTTC | CASSHKDGSILGRYF
NA | 14 | TRBJ2-1 | TRBV7-9 | NA | TGTGCCAGCAGCGTATTATACCAAAATGGTGAGCAGTTCTTC | CASSVLYQNGEQFF
few | 16 | TRBJ2-7 | TRBV20-1 | TRBD2 | TGCAGTGCTAGAGATGAGGGTAGCGGGAGTTTCTACGAGCAGTACTTC | CSARDEGSGSFYEQYF
NA | 15 | TRBJ2-7 | TRBV28 | TRBD1 | TGTGCCAGCAGTTCCGGACAGGGGGCCTACTACGAGCAGTACTTC | CASSSGQGAYYEQYF
few | 16 | TRBJ1-1 | TRBV10-3 | NA | TGTGCCATCAGTGATCCGAAGGAGGGCAGACGGGGTGAAGCTTTCTTT | CAISDPKEGRRGEAFF
few | 16 | TRBJ2-5 | TRBV20-1 | TRBD2 | TGCAGTGCTAGAGATTTGTCGGGGGGGCACGGCGAGACCCAGTACTTC | CSARDLSGGHGETQYF
NA | 16 | TRBJ2-1 | TRBV9 | TRBD2 | TGTGCCAGCAGCGAAACTAGCGTTAGCTCCTACAATGAGCAGTTCTTC | CASSETSVSSYNEQFF
NA | 11 | TRBJ2-5 | TRBV30 | NA | TGTGCCTGGAGTCAGTTGGAGACCCAGTACTTC | CAWSQLETQYF
NA | 14 | TRBJ2-3 | TRBV2 | NA | TGTGCCAGCACCGCTGGGCGGAGCACAGATACGCAGTATTTT | CASTAGRSTDTQYF
NA | 15 | TRBJ2-7 | TRBV29-1 | TRBD1 | TGCAGCGTTGACGGGACTGGGACAGGGTCCTACGAGCAGTACTTC | CSVDGTGTGSYEQYF
NA | 15 | TRBJ1-2 | TRBV12-3/TRBV12-4 | NA | TGTGCCAGCAGTTTAGCGAGAGGTTTAGGGGATGGCTACACCTTC | CASSLARGLGDGYTF
few | 20 | TRBJ1-3 | TRBV20-1 | TRBD1 | TGCAGTGCTAGAGAAGGGGCAAGGGACAGGGTAGATTGGCCTGGAAACACCATATATTTT | CSAREGARDRVDWPGNTIYF
few | 14 | TRBJ2-7 | TRBV20-1 | TRBD2 | TGCAGTGCCGGGACTAGCGGGAGTGACTACGAGCAGTACTTC | CSAGTSGSDYEQYF
NA | 15 | TRBJ2-7 | TRBV29-1 | NA | TGCAGCGTTGAAGGGGCAGACAGGCCGACCTACGAGCAGTACTTC | CSVEGADRPTYEQYF
NA | 14 | TRBJ2-5 | TRBV25-1 | TRBD1 | TGTGCCAGCAGCGGCTACAGGGGAACGGAGACCCAGTACTTC | CASSGYRGTETQYF
NA | 11 | TRBJ1-1 | TRBV20-1 | TRBD1 | TGCAGTGGGGCAGGGGGCCCTGAAGCTTTCTTT | CSGAGGPEAFF
NA | 11 | TRBJ2-5 | TRBV7-2 | NA | TGTGCCAGCAGCCCGCAGGGCCTCCAGTACTTC | CASSPQGLQYF
few | 12 | TRBJ1-1 | TRBV12-3/TRBV12-4 | NA | TGTGCCAGCGGATTTGGGGACCCTGAAGCTTTCTTT | CASGFGDPEAFF
NA | 14 | TRBJ2-1 | TRBV24-1 | TRBD1 | TGTGCCACCAGTGACGGGACAGCATACAATGAGCAGTTCTTC | CATSDGTAYNEQFF
few | 16 | TRBJ2-7 | TRBV20-1 | TRBD2 | TGCAGTGCTAGAGATCCGGGACTAGCGAGCTACTACGAGCAGTACTTC | CSARDPGLASYYEQYF